The rows below give T cell receptor beta chains drawn from one sample of a study of T-cell memory formation after mild COVID-19. MiXCR, applied by TCRdb to the 5' RACE reads, yields one record per CDR3 protein. Of 300,000 to 350,000 distinct CDR3 sequences in the sample, just under 20% were seen once. The sequenced sample consisted of PBMCs or a T cell subset sorted from them (not recorded which). The receptors were sampled from a man younger than 35 who had mild COVID-19 (a few samples of this study predate the infection). Cell type and time point are not known. CDR3s include the opening cysteine and the closing phenylalanine or tryptophan. A D gene is named only where the DNA matches it firmly. Expanded clones get a size class; other rows say once, few or many, or leave the size out.

length,size,D,J,V,CDR3,DNA
15,few,-,TRBJ1-2,TRBV4-3,CASSQVPGLRYGYTF,TGCGCCAGCAGCCAAGTACCAGGGTTGCGTTATGGCTACACCTTC
13,-,-,TRBJ2-5,TRBV3-1,CASSSSQGETQYF,TGTGCCAGCAGCTCAAGCCAGGGGGAGACCCAGTACTTC
13,few,-,TRBJ1-5,TRBV6-1,CASSWESNQPQHF,TGTGCCAGCAGTTGGGAGAGCAATCAGCCCCAGCATTTT
11,many,-,TRBJ2-2,TRBV7-3,CASSSSGELFF,TGTGCCAGCAGCTCCTCCGGGGAGCTGTTTTTT
16,-,TRBD1,TRBJ1-3,TRBV5-1,CASSTQGQGTGNTIYF,TGCGCCAGCAGCACCCAGGGACAGGGGACTGGAAACACCATATATTTT
12,-,-,TRBJ2-1,TRBV3-1,CASSQTWNEQFF,TGTGCCAGCAGCCAGACATGGAATGAGCAGTTCTTC
15,many,-,TRBJ1-1,TRBV14,CASSQDGAGWTEAFF,TGTGCCAGCAGCCAAGATGGGGCAGGGTGGACTGAAGCTTTCTTT
14,few,TRBD1,TRBJ2-2,TRBV2,CASRPKGAAGELFF,TGTGCCAGCAGGCCTAAGGGGGCGGCCGGGGAGCTGTTTTTT
13,few,-,TRBJ1-5,TRBV20-1,CSAREGTDRSQHF,TGCAGTGCTAGAGAGGGGACCGACAGGTCCCAGCATTTT
14,many,-,TRBJ1-1,TRBV12-3/TRBV12-4,CASSFPGASTEAFF,TGTGCCAGCAGTTTCCCGGGGGCGAGCACTGAAGCTTTCTTT
15,-,-,TRBJ2-1,TRBV7-8,CASSSRGNSYNEQFF,TGTGCCAGCAGCTCCCGGGGCAACTCCTACAATGAGCAGTTCTTC
13,few,-,TRBJ1-3,TRBV10-3,CAISGGSGNTIYF,TGTGCCATCAGTGGAGGCTCTGGAAACACCATATATTTT
15,-,-,TRBJ1-6,TRBV14,CASSPNLQYNSPLHF,TGTGCCAGCAGCCCTAACTTACAGTATAATTCACCCCTCCACTTT
15,-,TRBD2,TRBJ2-3,TRBV20-1,CSAPLTSGAGDTQYF,TGCAGTGCTCCCCTGACTAGCGGAGCGGGGGATACGCAGTATTTT
14,-,TRBD1,TRBJ2-4,TRBV5-6,CASSSKDRRDIQYF,TGTGCCAGCAGCTCGAAGGACAGGCGAGACATTCAGTACTTC
13,-,-,TRBJ2-2,TRBV24-1,CATSEPNTGELFF,TGTGCCACCAGTGAACCGAACACCGGGGAGCTGTTTTTT
15,few,-,TRBJ2-2,TRBV28,CASSSPFGNTGELFF,TGTGCCAGCAGTTCGCCTTTCGGGAACACCGGGGAGCTGTTTTTT
16,few,-,TRBJ1-5,TRBV5-6,CASSPSGDLSNQPQHF,TGTGCCAGCAGCCCCTCGGGGGACCTTAGCAATCAGCCCCAGCATTTT
14,-,TRBD1,TRBJ1-6,TRBV11-1,CASSLSRGLSPLHF,TGTGCCAGCAGCTTGTCCAGGGGGCTTTCACCCCTCCACTTT
15,few,-,TRBJ2-1,TRBV7-2,CASSLTGGLTYEQFF,TGTGCCAGCAGCTTAACGGGGGGCCTTACCTATGAGCAGTTCTTC
16,-,-,TRBJ2-1,TRBV5-1,CASSFRLGEGPDEQFF,TGCGCCAGCAGCTTTCGATTGGGAGAGGGGCCCGATGAGCAGTTCTTC
14,few,-,TRBJ1-5,TRBV7-9,CASSPAGANQPQHF,TGTGCCAGCAGCCCCGCAGGGGCCAATCAGCCCCAGCATTTT
13,-,-,TRBJ2-7,TRBV27,CASSLAGRYEQYF,TGTGCCAGCAGTTTGGCAGGCAGATACGAGCAGTACTTC
12,-,-,TRBJ1-5,TRBV28,CASSLGIQPQHF,TGTGCCAGCAGTTTAGGAATCCAGCCCCAGCATTTT
15,-,-,TRBJ1-4,TRBV5-6,CASSLEREHNEKLFF,TGTGCCAGCAGCTTGGAGCGGGAGCATAATGAAAAACTGTTTTTT
15,-,-,TRBJ2-7,TRBV4-3,CASSQESGAGYEQYF,TGCGCCAGCAGCCAAGAGAGTGGGGCGGGGTACGAGCAGTACTTC
17,many,-,TRBJ1-3,TRBV11-2,CASSPLGGRELGNTIYF,TGTGCCAGCAGCCCCCTCGGTGGGCGGGAGCTTGGAAACACCATATATTTT
13,-,-,TRBJ2-1,TRBV29-1,CSGALGEYNEQFF,TGCAGCGGGGCCCTAGGAGAGTACAATGAGCAGTTCTTC
13,once,-,TRBJ1-2,TRBV20-1,CSARWGRGYGYTF,TGCAGTGCTAGATGGGGGAGAGGGTATGGCTACACCTTC
13,-,-,TRBJ1-1,TRBV6-2/TRBV6-3,CASSYSPTYEAFF,TGTGCCAGCAGTTACTCCCCCACTTATGAAGCTTTCTTT
13,few,-,TRBJ1-2,TRBV7-2,CASSSTGMGGYTF,TGTGCCAGCAGCTCTACAGGGATGGGAGGCTACACCTTC
14,-,TRBD1,TRBJ2-1,TRBV7-4,CACCFRDSFSEQFF,TGTGCCTGCTGCTTCCGGGACAGTTTCTCTGAGCAGTTCTTC
14,few,TRBD1,TRBJ2-3,TRBV5-4,CASSWGQTTDTQYF,TGTGCCAGCAGCTGGGGACAGACTACAGATACGCAGTATTTT
16,-,-,TRBJ2-7,TRBV5-1,CASSLGPNREKYEQYF,TGCGCCAGCAGCTTGGGGCCTAACAGGGAAAAGTACGAGCAGTACTTC
15,-,-,TRBJ2-5,TRBV5-1,CASSFLTTKKETQYF,TGCGCCAGCAGCTTTCTCACGACTAAAAAAGAGACCCAGTACTTC
14,-,TRBD2,TRBJ2-5,TRBV4-3,CASSLRGGGETQYF,TGCGCCAGCAGTCTAAGGGGCGGGGGGGAGACCCAGTACTTC
13,-,-,TRBJ2-7,TRBV18,CASSPAPGYEQYF,TGTGCCAGCTCACCCGCCCCAGGGTACGAACAGTACTTC
15,few,TRBD1,TRBJ2-3,TRBV6-5,CASSYIPGGVDTQYF,TGTGCCAGCAGTTACATCCCAGGGGGCGTAGATACGCAGTATTTT
14,-,-,TRBJ2-1,TRBV20-1,CSARDQQGYNEQFF,TGCAGTGCTAGAGATCAGCAGGGCTACAATGAGCAGTTCTTC
14,-,-,TRBJ2-4,TRBV18,CASSAGTRGNIQYF,TGTGCCAGCTCTGCCGGGACAAGGGGCAACATTCAGTACTTC
13,-,-,TRBJ1-2,TRBV12-3/TRBV12-4,CASSLRLWNGYTF,TGTGCCAGCAGTTTAAGGCTGTGGAATGGCTACACCTTC
12,-,-,TRBJ2-5,TRBV30,CAWNGGQETQYF,TGTGCCTGGAACGGGGGCCAAGAGACCCAGTACTTC
14,-,TRBD1,TRBJ1-2,TRBV27,CASSPRTGNYGYTF,TGTGCCAGCAGTCCCCGGACAGGGAACTATGGCTACACCTTC
16,few,TRBD2,TRBJ2-2,TRBV12-3/TRBV12-4,CASSHKRGELTGELFF,TGTGCCAGCAGTCACAAGCGGGGGGAACTCACCGGGGAGCTGTTTTTT
15,few,TRBD2,TRBJ2-7,TRBV4-3,CASSQESSGWGEQYF,TGCGCCAGCAGCCAAGAGTCTAGCGGTTGGGGCGAGCAGTACTTC
16,-,-,TRBJ1-5,TRBV7-9,CASSNELADKSQPQHF,TGTGCCAGCAGCAACGAATTGGCCGACAAGTCTCAGCCCCAGCATTTT
16,-,-,TRBJ1-4,TRBV7-2,CASSSRFGATNEKLFF,TGTGCCAGCAGCTCCAGGTTCGGGGCAACTAATGAAAAACTGTTTTTT
13,-,-,TRBJ1-1,TRBV10-3,CAINDPDHTEAFF,TGTGCCATCAACGATCCAGACCACACTGAAGCTTTCTTT
15,-,TRBD1,TRBJ2-3,TRBV19,CASSPSSRGSDTQYF,TGTGCCAGTAGCCCGAGTAGCAGGGGGTCGGATACGCAGTATTTT
16,many,TRBD1,TRBJ1-3,TRBV29-1,CSVASRGLGAGNTIYF,TGCAGCGTTGCCAGCAGGGGGCTTGGCGCTGGAAACACCATATATTTT
16,-,TRBD2,TRBJ2-7,TRBV5-5,CASSLIAGGPGREQYF,TGTGCCAGCAGCTTAATAGCGGGGGGGCCGGGAAGAGAGCAGTACTTC
16,few,TRBD1,TRBJ1-6,TRBV5-1,CASSPGQGPFNSPLHF,TGCGCCAGCAGCCCAGGACAGGGTCCCTTTAATTCACCCCTCCACTTT
16,few,-,TRBJ1-3,TRBV30,CAWIRGAALSGNTIYF,TGTGCCTGGATACGCGGAGCCGCACTCTCTGGAAACACCATATATTTT
14,few,-,TRBJ2-2,TRBV12-3/TRBV12-4,CASSSVGNTGELFF,TGTGCCAGCAGCTCGGTGGGGAACACCGGGGAGCTGTTTTTT
15,few,TRBD1,TRBJ2-5,TRBV20-1,CSARMPGTAQETQYF,TGCAGTGCTAGAATGCCCGGGACAGCACAAGAGACCCAGTACTTC
15,few,-,TRBJ1-2,TRBV2,CASTLSRAEAYGYTF,TGTGCCAGCACCTTGAGTCGGGCGGAGGCCTATGGCTACACCTTC
14,-,-,TRBJ2-3,TRBV11-1,CASSFPGKSDTQYF,TGTGCCAGCAGCTTTCCAGGGAAATCAGATACGCAGTATTTT
14,-,-,TRBJ1-5,TRBV20-1,CSAKTKIGNQPQHF,TGCAGTGCTAAGACGAAGATCGGCAATCAGCCCCAGCATTTT
16,-,-,TRBJ1-4,TRBV4-3,CASSPLKGGSNEKLFF,TGCGCCAGCAGCCCGTTAAAGGGGGGCTCTAATGAAAAACTGTTTTTT